Shown below are 29 T cell receptor beta chains from a single sample sequenced in a study of regulatory T cells in long-lasting Graves disease. Assembly of TCR beta libraries relied on iRepertoire HTBI primers together with Arm-PCR of CDR3 regions. In TCRdb, the multiplex PCR reads were re-called with MiXCR into one record per CDR3 protein. The sample yields hundreds of thousands of distinct CDR3 sequences, around 20% seen once. Time point noted: persistent/refractory GD, antithyroid drugs over 5 years with positive TRAb. With RNA extracted from PBMCs as input, the TCR library was made. Sample: peripheral blood mononuclear cells (PBMCs), taken when the disease was refractory, from a patient treated with antithyroid drugs. The receptor source for this set is a female donor with Graves disease.

This clonotype was counted a few times. J is TRBJ2-1 and V is TRBV4-2; no firm D call. This CDR3 spans 15 amino acids. Trimming cost V 0 bases and J 4 bases, with 10 bases left between them. Per germline, CDR1 LGHNA and CDR2 YNFKEQ. This chain's CDR3 is CASSQDVRNYNEQFF. The DNA of the CDR3 is TGTGCCAGCAGCCAAGATGTGAGGAATTACAATGAGCAGTTCTTC.

The rearrangement joins TRBV7-9 to TRBJ1-1, with D hard to call. The CDR3 is 14 amino acids. Trimming pared 3 bases from V and 7 bases from J, leaving 15 bases between. CDR1 is SEHNR, CDR2 FQNEAQ, per germline (reference sequence). The CDR3 region is CASSFTSERGEAFF. In DNA form, the CDR3 reads TGTGCCAGCAGCTTTACTTCCGAGCGGGGTGAAGCTTTCTTT.

In its sample, this clonotype was seen a few times. The chain employs TRBV12-3 or TRBV12-4 and TRBJ2-6; D gene uncertain. Trimming removed 5 bases at V and 5 bases at J, with 10 bases between. The CDR3 covers 14 residues. Written as DNA, the CDR3 is TGTGCCAGCAGTAACCCCCCCCGGGCCAACGTCCTGACTTTC. This sequence encodes CASSNPPRANVLTF.

The chain links TRBV29-1 to TRBJ1-1; no reliable D call. Germline V gene lookup returns CDR1 SQVTM and CDR2 ANQGSEA. V lost 7 bases and J 0 bases, leaving 6 bases between the germline ends. This CDR3 has 11 amino acids. The CDR3 DNA sequence: TGCAGCGCGCGGATGAACACTGAAGCTTTCTTT. Amino acids: CSARMNTEAFF. The full variable domain, rest sourced from reference TRBV29-1 and TRBJ1-1, is SAVISQKPSRDICQRGTSLTIQCQVDSQVTMMFWYRQQPGQSLTLIATANQGSEATYESGFVIDKFPISRPNLTFSTLTVSNMSPEDSSIYLCSARMNTEAFFGQGTRLTVV.

This clonotype was found a few times. J is TRBJ1-1 and V is TRBV6-5, with D unresolved. The CDR3 loop spans 10 amino acids. Germline CDR1 MNHEY, CDR2 SVGAGI. Trimming stripped 2 bases from V and 8 bases from J, with 3 bases between. The CDR3 here is CASSYEEAFF. The CDR3 region has the DNA TGTGCCAGCAGTTACGAGGAAGCTTTCTTT.

This clonotype has only a few counts. The V gene is TRBV7-9, the J gene TRBJ2-1; TRBD1 aligns across 8 bases. CDR3 size: 13 residues. V trimming: 8 bases; J trimming: 8 bases; junction bases outside the gene matches: 8. Germline lookup yields CDR1 SEHNR and CDR2 FQNEAQ (reference sequence). In DNA form, the CDR3 reads TGTGCCAGCGGGAAATCAGGGGGCCATGAGCAGTTCTTC. The encoded protein is CASGKSGGHEQFF. Supplemented by reference TRBV7-9 and TRBJ2-1, the full variable domain reads DTGVSQNPRHKITKRGQNVTFRCDPISEHNRLYWYRQTLGQGPEFLTYFQNEAQLEKSRLLSDRFSAERPKGSFSTLEIQRTEQGDSAMYLCASGKSGGHEQFFGPGTRLTVL.

This clonotype was seen many times. The CDR3 bases are TGTGCCACCAGTGACCCCGGGAGGGCCGTTCACGAGCAGTACTTC. Translating it yields CATSDPGRAVHEQYF. The rearrangement uses TRBV24-1 and TRBJ2-7; the match to TRBD2 covers 8 bases. Germline V lookup: CDR1 KGHDR, CDR2 SFDVKD. After removal of 4 bases from V and 5 bases from J, the junction contained 9 bases not matched to a gene. The CDR3 length is 15 residues.

Points on this clonotype: A far larger clone differs by one base, so this is likely a read error. The rearrangement joins TRBV7-2 to TRBJ2-1; D might be TRBD2 (6 bases). The CDR3 is 15 amino acids. Germline assignment: CDR1 SGHTA and CDR2 FQGNSA. Here the CDR3 reads CASSLSGSSYDEQFF. The CDR3 DNA reads TGTGCCAGCAGTTTATCCGGGAGCTCCTACGATGAGCAGTTCTTC.

Regarding this clonotype: Being one base from a much bigger clone, this may be a read error. This rearrangement joins TRBV18 to TRBJ1-1; no reliable D call. The CDR3 contains 14 residues. CDR1 is KGHSH, CDR2 LQKENI, per germline. CDR3 nucleotides: TGTGTCAGCTCGCCCCGTCGGGGAGACACTGAAGCTTTCTTT. Encoded protein: CVSSPRRGDTEAFF. The whole variable domain, filled in from reference TRBV18 and TRBJ1-1, reads NAGVMQNPRHLVRRRGQEARLRCSPMKGHSHVYWYRQLPEEGLKFMVYLQKENIIDESGMPKERFSAEFPKEGPSILRIQQVVRGDSAAYFCVSSPRRGDTEAFFGQGTRLTVV.

This clonotype was found a few times. The chain's CDR3 is CASSPGPTETQYF. In nucleotides, the CDR3 is TGTGCCAGCTCACCGGGGCCCACGGAGACCCAGTACTTC. The rearrangement uses TRBV18 and TRBJ2-5; D possibly corresponds to TRBD1 (5 bases). Germline assignment: CDR1 KGHSH and CDR2 LQKENI. The V and J ends lost 3 bases and 5 bases respectively, with 10 bases between them. This CDR3 comprises 13 residues.

In its sample, this clonotype was seen a few times. The rearrangement uses TRBV9 and TRBJ2-5, with D perhaps TRBD1 or TRBD2 (5 bases each). Germline assignment: CDR1 SGDLS and CDR2 YYNGEE. Trimming pared 7 bases from V and 0 bases from J, leaving 16 bases between. The CDR3 is made up of 15 amino acids. The CDR3 is CASSLSGRYQETQYF. In nucleotides, the CDR3 is TGTGCCAGCTCTCTCTCGGGACGCTACCAAGAGACCCAGTACTTC.

The rearrangement joins TRBV12-3 or TRBV12-4 to TRBJ2-7; 8 bases agree with TRBD1. The CDR3 runs to 15 residues. Losses at the gene ends were 2 bases for V and 2 bases for J; bases not matched to a gene: 5. CDR3 in DNA: TGTGCCAGCAGTTTAAACAGGGGGGCGACCTACGAGCAGTACTTC. Translated: CASSLNRGATYEQYF.

This clonotype appeared many times. The chain links TRBV10-2 to TRBJ2-7; tentatively, D is TRBD1 (6 bases). V lost 4 bases, J lost 3 bases, and 10 bases lay in between. The CDR3 has 13 amino acids. Germline lookup yields CDR1 WSHSY and CDR2 SAAADI. This CDR3 reads CASSVNRDYEQYF. The CDR3 DNA reads as TGCGCCAGCAGTGTAAACAGGGACTACGAGCAGTACTTC.

This clonotype was seen many times. The chain employs TRBV28 and TRBJ1-1; no clear D. CDR1 MDHEN and CDR2 SYDVKM come from the germline V gene. V was cut by 4 bases and J by 1 base, with 7 bases left in between. The CDR3 is made up of 13 amino acids. The chain's CDR3 is CASSSRENTEAFF. CDR3 nucleotide sequence: TGTGCCAGCAGTTCTAGGGAGAACACTGAAGCTTTCTTT.

This clonotype was counted a few times. The chain has TRBV29-1 and TRBJ2-7; D possibly matches TRBD1 or TRBD2 (6 bases each). With 1 base removed from V and 6 bases from J, the gap between germline ends came to 19 bases. From germline, CDR1 is SQVTM and CDR2 ANQGSEA. This CDR3 spans 15 amino acids. Here the CDR3 reads CSVEGWGSGAGEQYF. In DNA, the CDR3 is TGCAGCGTTGAAGGTTGGGGGTCGGGGGCGGGCGAGCAGTACTTC.

The chain combines TRBV12-3 or TRBV12-4 with TRBJ2-2; weak D call: TRBD1 (7 bases). V lost 3 bases to trimming and J lost 4 bases, with 15 bases between them. The CDR3 is 16 residues long. The CDR3 DNA sequence: TGTGCCAGCAGTTTGGAGGGGGCGCCCGGCACCGGGGAGCTGTTTTTT. Amino acid sequence: CASSLEGAPGTGELFF.

There are a few counts of this clonotype. The gene calls are TRBV3-1 and TRBJ2-5; no clear D. From germline, CDR1 is LGHDT and CDR2 YNNKEL (reference sequence). CDR3 length: 14 amino acids. The V and J ends lost 4 bases and 1 base respectively, with 10 bases between them. The CDR3 sequence is CASSRLTPQETQYF. The CDR3 DNA follows: TGTGCCAGCAGCCGCCTGACACCCCAAGAGACCCAGTACTTC.

This clonotype was found many times. This sequence joins TRBV19 and TRBJ2-7; 8 nucleotides line up with TRBD1. This CDR3 has 15 amino acids. CDR1 LNHDA and CDR2 SQIVND come from the germline V gene (reference sequence). Trimming at V came to 5 bases and at J to 0 bases, leaving 6 bases not matched to a gene. This CDR3 is CASSGYRGSSYEQYF. The CDR3 nucleotides are TGTGCCAGTAGTGGATACAGGGGGAGCTCCTACGAGCAGTACTTC.

This clonotype was seen just once. This rearrangement joins TRBV19 to TRBJ2-4, with D unresolved. The J call is uncertain, as TRBJ2-1 better fits the DNA end. This CDR3 is built from 11 residues. Germline V gene lookup returns CDR1 LNHDA and CDR2 SQIVND (reference sequence). CDR3 sequence reads: CASSNINEQFF. As DNA, the CDR3 is TGTGCCAGTAGTAATATCAATGAGCAGTTCTTC.

This clonotype was counted at least ten times. The gene calls are TRBV28 and TRBJ1-4; D not resolved. The CDR3 runs 14 residues. The ends were cut back, 1 base at V and 8 bases at J, with 11 bases in the middle. Germline V gene data show CDR1 as MDHEN and CDR2 as SYDVKM. CDR3 protein: CASSLLGFSEKLFF. In nucleotides, the CDR3 is TGTGCCAGCAGTTTATTGGGTTTTTCGGAAAAACTGTTTTTT.

This clonotype was seen at least ten times. The chain recombines TRBV10-1 with TRBJ1-1; D is unresolved. Germline V gene lookup returns CDR1 WNHNN and CDR2 SYGVQD (reference sequence). With 7 bases removed from V and 0 bases from J, the gap between germline ends came to 9 bases. The CDR3 sequence is 13 residues long. The CDR3 protein is CASIRRMNTEAFF. In nucleotides, the CDR3 is TGCGCCAGCATTAGACGGATGAACACTGAAGCTTTCTTT.

In this sample, this clonotype turned up a few times. This sequence joins TRBV29-1 and TRBJ1-1; D is unclear. The CDR3 runs 10 residues. Trimming stripped 7 bases from V and 3 bases from J, with 6 bases between. Germline-derived CDR1 and CDR2 are SQVTM and ANQGSEA. The CDR3 DNA reads TGCAGCGCGGCGGACACTGAAGCTTTCTTT. Its translation is CSAADTEAFF.

This clonotype has more than one count but fewer than ten. The genes are TRBV10-3 and TRBJ2-2, with D possibly being TRBD1 (7 bases). Germline-derived CDR1 and CDR2 are ENHRY and SYGVKD. Trimming pared 6 bases from V and 2 bases from J, leaving 10 bases between. The CDR3 contains 14 residues. The CDR3 DNA follows: TGTGCCATCAGGGAGGGGGCAAACACCGGGGAGCTGTTTTTT. This codes for CAIREGANTGELFF.

Many counts were recorded for this clonotype. V and J are TRBV6-1 and TRBJ1-2; a weak D match, TRBD1 (5 bases). The germline V gene has CDR1 MNHNS and CDR2 SASEGT. The CDR3 covers 15 residues. Trimming pared 1 base from V and 3 bases from J, leaving 12 bases between. The CDR3 region is CASSEDGEGYYGYTF. DNA of the CDR3: TGTGCCAGCAGTGAAGACGGAGAGGGGTACTATGGCTACACCTTC.

This clonotype was found many times. The chain has TRBV5-1 and TRBJ2-7, with D perhaps TRBD1 (6 bases). Between the trimmed V and J ends, which lost 4 bases and 0 bases, there was a span of 11 bases. This CDR3 has 14 residues. From germline, CDR1 is SGHRS and CDR2 YFSETQ. The chain's CDR3 is CASSKGDGSYEQYF. Here the CDR3 DNA reads TGCGCCAGCAGCAAGGGGGACGGCTCCTACGAGCAGTACTTC. Combining the CDR3 with reference TRBV5-1 and TRBJ2-7 gives the whole variable domain KAGVTQTPRYLIKTRGQQVTLSCSPISGHRSVSWYQQTPGQGLQFLFEYFSETQRNKGNFPGRFSGRQFSNSRSEMNVSTLELGDSALYLCASSKGDGSYEQYFGPGTRLTVT.

V and J are TRBV28 and TRBJ2-6; 8 bases agree with TRBD2. V trimming: 7 bases; J trimming: 2 bases; junction bases outside the gene matches: 16. Germline V gives CDR1 MDHEN, CDR2 SYDVKM. This CDR3 has 19 residues. CDR3 amino acids: CASNAGGGAIRTGANVLTF. The CDR3 region has the DNA TGTGCCAGCAACGCCGGGGGGGGGGCAATTCGTACTGGGGCCAACGTCCTGACTTTC.

This clonotype came up once. The chain couples TRBV30 to TRBJ2-6, with 8 bases matching TRBD1. The CDR3 spans 15 residues. CDR1 is GTSNPN, CDR2 SVGIG, per germline (reference sequence). V gave up 0 bases and J gave up 7 bases; unmatched junction bases: 5. The CDR3, as DNA: TGTGCCTGGAGTGTAGGGCAGGGGGCAGCCAACGTCCTGACTTTC. Its translation is CAWSVGQGAANVLTF.

This clonotype occurred many times. This chain joins TRBV12-3 or TRBV12-4 and TRBJ2-5; D unresolved. The CDR3 has 14 amino acids. V lost 6 bases and J 1 base, leaving 12 bases between the germline ends. The chain's CDR3 is CASSPALTQETQYF. The CDR3 DNA reads as TGTGCCAGCAGCCCTGCCCTAACCCAAGAGACCCAGTACTTC.

A few counts support this clonotype. This rearrangement joins TRBV7-9 to TRBJ2-5; D might be TRBD1 or TRBD2, each matching 5 bases. CDR3 length: 17 residues. Per the germline V gene, CDR1 is SEHNR and CDR2 is FQNEAQ (reference sequence). Trimming removed 3 bases from V and 5 bases from J, with 22 bases in between. The CDR3 sequence: CASSFWPPLGDAETQYF. The DNA for the CDR3 is TGTGCCAGCAGCTTTTGGCCCCCTCTCGGGGACGCGGAGACCCAGTACTTC.